A single T cell receptor (beta chain) is shown here with its context. Only in-frame clones appear in the TCRdb table, and some are missing; sequencing was by immunoSEQ multiplex PCR. The profile shows some 260,000 clones, roughly 88% of them singletons. The data belong to a study of blood T cell repertoires in COVID-19. Whole-study context: COVID-19 samples, acute and convalescent, were from the United States, Italy and Spain. PBMCs, B-cell-depleted T cells, or T cells were the source of the cDNA or gDNA that made up the material.

V lost 6 bases and J lost 2; bases outside the gene matches: 9. The CDR3 sequence is 15 residues long. Germline V gene lookup returns CDR1 MNHEY and CDR2 SVGAGI. Seattle's cohort entered during active infection and was followed longitudinally. Sample: peripheral blood. The chain employs TRBV6-5 and TRBJ2-5; 7 nucleotides align to TRBD1. The clonotype comes from a woman in her twenties or thirties with COVID-19, enrolled during active disease. The CDR3 protein is CASSRAGTVQETQYF. The DNA for the CDR3 is TGTGCCAGCAGCCGGGCCGGGACAGTACAAGAGACCCAGTACTTC.